The next 31 T cell receptor beta chains were all read from a single sample in a study of blood T cell repertoires in COVID-19. Clones were read by immunoSEQ multiplex PCR, and TCRdb kept only the in-frame ones, dropping some. The sample carries 150,000 to 200,000 clones, approximately 95% recorded once. Source material: peripheral blood. The receptors were sampled from a woman aged 45-59 years with acute or convalescent COVID-19.

This clone appeared once. The gene calls are TRBV30 and TRBJ2-7, with a tentative D call TRBD2 (6 bases). There are 14 residues in the CDR3. Trimming stripped 0 bases from V and 3 bases from J, with 12 bases between. Germline V CDR1 and CDR2: GTSNPN, SVGIG (reference sequence). In DNA, the CDR3 is TGTGCCTGGAGTGTAGGTCTGGGAGGCTACGAGCAGTACTTC. Encoded protein: CAWSVGLGGYEQYF.

The gene calls are TRBV30 and TRBJ2-3; TRBD2 aligns across 8 bases. The CDR3 covers 14 residues. Germline loops: CDR1 GTSNPN, CDR2 SVGIG (reference sequence). The V segment lost 0 bases and the J segment 6 bases; nucleotides outside the gene matches: 5. The chain's CDR3 is CAWSVGLAGDTQYF. The DNA of the CDR3 is TGTGCCTGGAGTGTTGGACTAGCAGGGGATACGCAGTATTTT.

The gene calls are TRBV4-1 and TRBJ2-1; TRBD2 matches 10 bases. CDR1 is MGHRA, CDR2 YSYEKL, per germline. With 2 bases clipped from V and 6 bases from J, the junction kept 13 bases outside the gene matches. The CDR3 runs to 18 residues. CDR3 in DNA: TGCGCCAGCAGCCAAATAGGGGCTTCTAGCGGGAGTGTCAATGAGCAGTTCTTC. It codes for CASSQIGASSGSVNEQFF.

V usage is TRBV28 and J usage is TRBJ2-5, with D possibly TRBD2 on 7 matching bases. The CDR3 length is 15 residues. The V gene's germline CDR1 is MDHEN and CDR2 SYDVKM. The V end lost 5 bases, the J end lost 5 bases, and 18 bases lay between the germline ends. CDR3 nucleotides: TGTGCCAGCAGTCCAAGGGGGGGGCGGAGGGAGACCCAGTACTTC. This sequence encodes CASSPRGGRRETQYF. The full variable domain, completed using reference TRBV28 and TRBJ2-5, is DVKVTQSSRYLVKRTGEKVFLECVQDMDHENMFWYRQDPGLGLRLIYFSYDVKMKEKGDIPEGYSVSREKKERFSLILESASTNQTSMYLCASSPRGGRRETQYFGPGTRLLVL.

The chain employs TRBV2 and TRBJ1-1, with 7 bases identical to TRBD1. With V trimmed by 6 bases and J by 1 base, 5 bases remained unmatched. The CDR3 consists of 14 residues. In germline, CDR1 is SNHLY, CDR2 FYNNEI. The DNA of the CDR3 is TGTGCCAGCAGGAGGACAGGCCAGAACACTGAAGCTTTCTTT. It yields the protein CASRRTGQNTEAFF.

This clone appeared a few times. V usage is TRBV19 and J usage is TRBJ2-5, with D maybe TRBD2 (7 bases). V gave up 4 bases and J gave up 5 bases, with 20 bases separating them. Looked up from germline, CDR1 is LNHDA and CDR2 is SQIVND (reference sequence). The CDR3 runs 16 residues. The CDR3 DNA reads as TGTGCCAGTAGTAGCATCCGCCGGGGGGCATTGGAGACCCAGTACTTC. It encodes CASSSIRRGALETQYF.

Details on this clone: The sample contains more than one DNA sequence encoding this CDR3. The chain uses TRBV4-2 and TRBJ1-5; TRBD1 matches at 10 bases. The CDR3 totals 15 residues. V dropped 3 bases and J dropped 3; count of bases not matched to a gene: 2. In germline, CDR1 is LGHNA, CDR2 YNFKEQ. CDR3 residues: CASSQGQGSNQPQHF. The CDR3 nucleotides read TGTGCCAGCAGCCAGGGACAGGGGTCCAATCAGCCCCAGCATTTT.

The J gene is TRBJ1-4, the V gene TRBV4-1; D not certain. V gave up 1 base and J gave up 5 bases, with 8 bases separating them. The CDR3 is made up of 14 amino acids. Germline CDR1 reads MGHRA; CDR2 reads YSYEKL. CDR3 sequence (DNA): TGCGCCAGCAGCCAAGTATACAGAAATGAAAAACTGTTTTTT. It translates to CASSQVYRNEKLFF.

This clone has only one observation. The chain combines TRBV19 with TRBJ1-1; D is possibly TRBD1 (5 bases). V lost 7 bases and J lost 5, with 17 bases in between. Germline V gene lookup returns CDR1 LNHDA and CDR2 SQIVND (reference sequence). The CDR3 runs to 14 residues. The CDR3 loop is CASTTLGAGTEAFF. As DNA, the CDR3 is TGTGCCAGTACCACTCTTGGGGCAGGGACTGAAGCTTTCTTT.

This clone has only a few counts. The chain employs TRBV19 and TRBJ1-6; weak D call: TRBD1 (5 bases). CDR3 length equals 16 residues. The germline V and J ends were trimmed by 4 bases and 8 bases, with 18 bases remaining between them. Germline CDR1 LNHDA, CDR2 SQIVND (reference sequence). CDR3 sequence (DNA): TGTGCCAGTAGTACCCTACTGGGAGGAGGGGATTCACCCCTCCACTTT. Residues: CASSTLLGGGDSPLHF.

This sequence joins TRBV28 and TRBJ2-7; no clear D. The V gene's germline CDR1 is MDHEN and CDR2 SYDVKM. CDR3 length equals 14 residues. V was shortened by 6 bases and J by 3 bases, with 15 bases between the two germline ends. The CDR3 DNA reads as TGTGCCAGCAGATATACAGTCATGGACTACGAGCAGTACTTC. This gives the protein CASRYTVMDYEQYF.

This chain links TRBV20-1 with TRBJ2-1; tentative D call: TRBD2 (7 bases). V dropped 3 bases and J dropped 7 bases, with 19 bases sitting between them. Germline V gene lookup returns CDR1 DFQATT and CDR2 SNEGSKA (reference sequence). The CDR3 spans 15 residues. The CDR3 DNA reads TGCAGTGCTAGTCTCCGGGGGGCGTTTATTAATGAGCAGTTCTTC. Protein: CSASLRGAFINEQFF.

This rearrangement joins TRBV28 to TRBJ1-2; D perhaps matches TRBD1 (5 bases). This CDR3 contains 15 residues. With 4 bases removed from V and 5 bases from J, the gap between germline ends came to 17 bases. The germline V gene has CDR1 MDHEN and CDR2 SYDVKM. CDR3 nucleotide sequence: TGTGCCAGCAGTTCCTACATGACAGCCGCTTATGGCTACACCTTC. Translation: CASSSYMTAAYGYTF.

V and J are TRBV29-1 and TRBJ2-1, with D perhaps TRBD2 (5 bases). V lost 4 bases, J lost 8 bases, and 6 bases lay in between. Germline-derived CDR1 and CDR2 are SQVTM and ANQGSEA. The CDR3 is made up of 10 amino acids. CDR3: CSVVGDEQFF. The CDR3 region has the DNA TGCAGCGTTGTCGGGGATGAGCAGTTCTTC.

The rearrangement uses TRBV24-1 and TRBJ2-2, with no clear D. The length of the CDR3 is 15 residues. Germline CDR1 is KGHDR and CDR2 is SFDVKD. The V gene lost 4 bases and the J gene lost 1 base, with 9 bases spanning the gap. The CDR3 loop is CATSDRVKNTGELFF. The CDR3 DNA is TGTGCCACCAGTGACCGGGTGAAGAACACCGGGGAGCTGTTTTTT.

The rearrangement joins TRBV29-1 to TRBJ1-2, with TRBD1 as a possible D gene (6 bases). CDR1 and CDR2 (germline): SQVTM, ANQGSEA. The CDR3 contains 13 residues. Trimming took 4 bases from V and 2 from J, leaving 11 bases between them. The CDR3 here is CSVVTGTNYGYTF. In DNA, the CDR3 is TGCAGCGTTGTAACAGGGACAAACTATGGCTACACCTTC.

The chain joins TRBV10-2 to TRBJ2-3; the match to TRBD2 covers 10 bases. This CDR3 is 15 amino acids long. The V gene's germline CDR1 is WSHSY and CDR2 SAAADI. Trimming at V came to 6 bases and at J to 2 bases, leaving 5 bases not matched to a gene. In DNA, the CDR3 is TGCGCCAGCAGCTGGACTAGCGGAAACACAGATACGCAGTATTTT. The encoded protein is CASSWTSGNTDTQYF.

This chain links TRBV1 with TRBJ1-5. TRBV1 is termed a pseudogene. The CDR3 is 18 residues long. CDR3 in amino acids: CTSSQATLREWFNQPQHF. CDR3 bases: TGCACCAGCAGCCAAGCAACGTTGAGGGAATGGTTCAATCAGCCCCAGCATTTT.

This clone was observed a handful of times. This chain joins TRBV7-6 and TRBJ1-1, with TRBD1 identical over 10 bases. In germline, CDR1 is SGHVS, CDR2 FNYEAQ. V lost 4 bases to trimming and J lost 5 bases; unmatched junction nucleotides: 10. The length of the CDR3 is 16 residues. CDR3 nucleotide sequence: TGTGCCAGCAGCTCCGAGCGTGGACAGGGGGGTACTGAAGCTTTCTTT. It is translated as CASSSERGQGGTEAFF.

V and J are TRBV10-2 and TRBJ1-5; D is possibly TRBD1 (5 bases). Deletions cut 2 bases from V and 4 bases from J, with 6 bases between. CDR1 is WSHSY and CDR2 is SAAADI in the germline V gene. CDR3 length: 13 residues. The DNA for the CDR3 is TGCGCCAGCAGTGAGCCAGGGAATCAGCCCCAGCATTTT. Protein sequence: CASSEPGNQPQHF.

This clone was seen a single time. In the same sample, other DNA sequences code for this CDR3. The V gene is TRBV25-1, the J gene TRBJ1-3; no clear D. The CDR3 has 13 residues. Trimming removed 3 bases from V and 1 base from J, with 4 bases in between. Per the germline V gene, CDR1 is MGHDK and CDR2 is SYGVNS. This chain's CDR3 is CASSERSGNTIYF. Here the CDR3 DNA reads TGTGCCAGCAGTGAGAGGTCTGGAAACACCATATATTTT.

This chain joins TRBV5-1 and TRBJ2-7, with D maybe TRBD2 (6 bases). This CDR3 is 15 amino acids long. Deletions cut 2 bases from V and 3 bases from J, with 15 bases between. CDR1 SGHRS and CDR2 YFSETQ come from the germline V gene. The CDR3 is CASSFDGAGVYEQYF. In DNA, the CDR3 is TGCGCCAGCAGCTTCGACGGAGCGGGTGTCTACGAGCAGTACTTC.

The chain has TRBV27 and TRBJ2-3; 12 bases are shared with TRBD1. Germline CDR1 MNHEY, CDR2 SMNVEV (reference sequence). This CDR3 comprises 19 residues. The V and J ends lost 5 bases and 8 bases, in that order; junction bases with no gene match: 20. Here the CDR3 DNA reads TGTGCCAGCAGTCCGACTAATTCCGGGACAGGGGGCAGGGCAGGTACGCAGTATTTT. Translating gives CASSPTNSGTGGRAGTQYF.

The chain is built from TRBV4-1 and TRBJ1-4; TRBD1 matches 7 bases. Germline V gene sequence: CDR1 MGHRA, CDR2 YSYEKL. CDR3 length: 15 amino acids. The trim removed 2 bases at V and 6 bases at J, leaving 6 bases unmatched. Written as DNA, the CDR3 is TGCGCCAGCAGCCAAACCGGGACAGCGGATGAAAAACTGTTTTTT. This encodes CASSQTGTADEKLFF.

This clone was counted once. CDR3: CASSHGQGDVSGAEAFF. CDR3 nucleotide sequence: TGTGCCAGCAGTCACGGACAGGGAGACGTCTCAGGCGCTGAAGCTTTCTTT. V usage is TRBV6-6 and J usage is TRBJ1-1; 8 bases are a match to TRBD1. The CDR3 is 17 residues long. The V gene's germline CDR1 is MNHNY and CDR2 SVGAGI (reference sequence). The J segment lost 6 bases and the V segment lost 5 bases, leaving 17 bases of the junction unmatched.

The V gene is TRBV28, the J gene TRBJ1-5; 8 nucleotides agree with TRBD1. V lost 6 bases to trimming and J lost 6 bases; unmatched junction nucleotides: 10. Germline V gene sequence: CDR1 MDHEN, CDR2 SYDVKM. The CDR3 is made up of 15 amino acids. The CDR3 region has the DNA TGTGCCAGCAGACTGCAGGGGGCAATTGGTCAGCCCCAGCATTTT. It specifies CASRLQGAIGQPQHF.

The V and J genes are TRBV7-3 and TRBJ1-1, with no clear D. Germline V gives CDR1 SGHTA, CDR2 FQGTGA. With 7 bases removed from V and 4 bases from J, the gap between germline ends came to 4 bases. This CDR3 has 10 amino acids. In DNA, the CDR3 is TGTGCCAGCACTCGCACTGAAGCTTTCTTT. Protein: CASTRTEAFF. The whole variable domain, remainder taken from reference TRBV7-3 and TRBJ1-1, is GAGVSQTPSNKVTEKGKYVELRCDPISGHTALYWYRQSLGQGPEFLIYFQGTGAADDSGLPNDRFFAVRPEGSVSTLKIQRTERGDSAVYLCASTRTEAFFGQGTRLTVV.

The chain uses TRBV3-1 (or the pseudogene TRBV3-2) and TRBJ2-3; TRBD2 matches 9 bases. CDR1 is LGHDT, CDR2 YNNKEL, per germline (reference sequence). This CDR3 region has 15 residues. The J segment lost 3 bases and the V segment lost 2 bases, leaving 3 bases of the junction unmatched. This CDR3 is CASSQKGLATDTQYF. In DNA, the CDR3 is TGTGCCAGCAGCCAAAAGGGACTAGCAACAGATACGCAGTATTTT.

CDR3 protein: CASSQERILAGGEQFF. CDR3 nucleotides: TGCGCCAGCAGCCAAGAACGAATCCTAGCGGGCGGTGAGCAGTTCTTC. The chain links TRBV4-3 to TRBJ2-1; TRBD2 matches at 8 bases. Germline CDR1 is LGHNA and CDR2 is YSLEER. The ends lost 0 bases at V and 9 bases at J; junction bases unmatched: 10. The CDR3 has 16 amino acids.

The CDR3 sequence: CASSLFGDRGNIQYF. In DNA form, the CDR3 reads TGTGCCAGCAGCTTATTCGGGGACAGGGGGAACATTCAGTACTTC. The rearrangement links TRBV7-9 to TRBJ2-4; 11 bases align to TRBD1. The trim removed 2 bases at V and 7 bases at J, leaving 4 bases unmatched. Germline CDR1 is SEHNR and CDR2 is FQNEAQ (reference sequence). This CDR3 has 15 residues.

CDR3 sequence (DNA): TGCAGTGCGCTTAGTTACGAGCAGTACTTC. Encoded protein: CSALSYEQYF. V usage is TRBV20-1 and J usage is TRBJ2-7; no definite D call. The CDR3 extends over 10 amino acids. CDR1 and CDR2 from the germline V gene are DFQATT and SNEGSKA (reference sequence). The germline V and J ends were trimmed by 6 bases and 4 bases, with 7 bases remaining between them.